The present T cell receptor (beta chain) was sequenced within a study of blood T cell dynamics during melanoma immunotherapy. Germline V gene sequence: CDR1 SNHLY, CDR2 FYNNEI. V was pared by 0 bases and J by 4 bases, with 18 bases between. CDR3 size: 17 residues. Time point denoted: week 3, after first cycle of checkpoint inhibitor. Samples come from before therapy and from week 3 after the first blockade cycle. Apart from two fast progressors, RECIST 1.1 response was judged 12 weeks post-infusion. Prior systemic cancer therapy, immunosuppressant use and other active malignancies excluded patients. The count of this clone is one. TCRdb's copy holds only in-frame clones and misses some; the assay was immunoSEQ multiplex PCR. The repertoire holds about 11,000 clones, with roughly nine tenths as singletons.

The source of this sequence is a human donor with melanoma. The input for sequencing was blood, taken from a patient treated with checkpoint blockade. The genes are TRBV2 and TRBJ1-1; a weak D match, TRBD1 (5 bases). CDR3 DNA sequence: TGTGCCAGCAGTGAAGCGGGGTCAGGGAGGTGGGGCACTGAAGCTTTCTTT. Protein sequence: CASSEAGSGRWGTEAFF.